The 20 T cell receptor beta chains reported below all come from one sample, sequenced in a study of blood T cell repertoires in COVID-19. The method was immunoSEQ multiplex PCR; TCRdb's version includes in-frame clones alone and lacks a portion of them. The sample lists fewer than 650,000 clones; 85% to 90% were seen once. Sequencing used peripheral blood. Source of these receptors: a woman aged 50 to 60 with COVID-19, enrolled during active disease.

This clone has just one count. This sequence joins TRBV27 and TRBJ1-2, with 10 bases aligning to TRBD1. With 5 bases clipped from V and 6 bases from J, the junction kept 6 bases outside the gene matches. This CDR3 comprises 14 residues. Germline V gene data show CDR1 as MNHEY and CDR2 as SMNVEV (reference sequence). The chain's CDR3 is CASSLRTGGDGYTF. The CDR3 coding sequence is TGTGCCAGCAGTCTTAGGACAGGGGGAGATGGCTACACCTTC.

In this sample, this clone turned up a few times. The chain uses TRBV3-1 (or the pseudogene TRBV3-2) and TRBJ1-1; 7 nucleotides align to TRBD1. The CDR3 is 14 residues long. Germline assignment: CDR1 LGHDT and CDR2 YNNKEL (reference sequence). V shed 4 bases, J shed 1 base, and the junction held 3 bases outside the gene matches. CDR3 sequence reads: CASSLNRGNTEAFF. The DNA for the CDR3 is TGTGCCAGCAGCCTAAACAGGGGGAACACTGAAGCTTTCTTT.

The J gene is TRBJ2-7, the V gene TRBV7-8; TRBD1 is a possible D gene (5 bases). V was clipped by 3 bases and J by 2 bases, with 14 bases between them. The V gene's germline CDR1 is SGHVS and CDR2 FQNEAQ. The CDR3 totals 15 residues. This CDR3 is CASSFSPQGTYEQYF. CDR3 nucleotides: TGTGCCAGCAGCTTTAGCCCGCAGGGTACCTACGAGCAGTACTTC.

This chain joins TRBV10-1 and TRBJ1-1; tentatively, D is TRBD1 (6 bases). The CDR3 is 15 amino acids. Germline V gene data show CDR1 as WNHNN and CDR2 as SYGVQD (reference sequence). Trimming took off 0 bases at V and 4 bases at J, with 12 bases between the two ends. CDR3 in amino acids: CASSESRQGSTEAFF. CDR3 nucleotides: TGCGCCAGCAGTGAGTCGAGGCAGGGGAGCACTGAAGCTTTCTTT.

For the CDR3, the DNA is TGTGCCAGTACCGACAGGGAATGGAGCACTGAAGCTTTCTTT. This gives the protein CASTDREWSTEAFF. The chain carries TRBV19 and TRBJ1-1; 7 positions agree with TRBD1. Trimming cost V 7 bases and J 4 bases; bases outside gene matches: 9. Germline V lookup: CDR1 LNHDA, CDR2 SQIVND (reference sequence). This CDR3 has 14 amino acids.

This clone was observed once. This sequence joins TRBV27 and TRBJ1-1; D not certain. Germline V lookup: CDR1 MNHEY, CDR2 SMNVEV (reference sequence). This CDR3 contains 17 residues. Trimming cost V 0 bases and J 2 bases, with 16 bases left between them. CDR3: CASSLSISALPNTEAFF. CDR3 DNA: TGTGCCAGCAGTTTATCTATTAGTGCCTTACCAAACACTGAAGCTTTCTTT.

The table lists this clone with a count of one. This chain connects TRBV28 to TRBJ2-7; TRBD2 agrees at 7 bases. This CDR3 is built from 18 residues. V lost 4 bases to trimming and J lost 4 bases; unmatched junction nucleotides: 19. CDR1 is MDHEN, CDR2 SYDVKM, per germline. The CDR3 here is CASSSWGGWGGPGYEQYF. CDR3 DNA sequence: TGTGCCAGCAGTTCCTGGGGGGGGTGGGGGGGACCCGGTTACGAGCAGTACTTC.

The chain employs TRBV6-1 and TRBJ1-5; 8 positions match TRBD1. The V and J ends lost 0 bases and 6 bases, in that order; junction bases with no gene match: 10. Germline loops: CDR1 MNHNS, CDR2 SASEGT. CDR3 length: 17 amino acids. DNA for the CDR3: TGTGCCAGCAGTGAAGCCTTCGGACAGGGACGAAGTCAGCCCCAGCATTTT. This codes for CASSEAFGQGRSQPQHF.

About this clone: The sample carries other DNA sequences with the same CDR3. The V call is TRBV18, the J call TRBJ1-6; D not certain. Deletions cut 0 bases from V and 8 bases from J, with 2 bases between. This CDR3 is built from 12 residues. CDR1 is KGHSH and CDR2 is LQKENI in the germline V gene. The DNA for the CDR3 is TGTGCCAGCTCACCACCCGATTCACCCCTCCACTTT. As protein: CASSPPDSPLHF.

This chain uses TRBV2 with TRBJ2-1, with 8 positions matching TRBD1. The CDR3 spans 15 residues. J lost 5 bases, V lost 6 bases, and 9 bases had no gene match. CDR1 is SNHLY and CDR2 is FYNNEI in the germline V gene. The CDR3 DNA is TGTGCCAGCAGATACCGGACAGGGTGGAACAATGAGCAGTTCTTC. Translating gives CASRYRTGWNNEQFF.

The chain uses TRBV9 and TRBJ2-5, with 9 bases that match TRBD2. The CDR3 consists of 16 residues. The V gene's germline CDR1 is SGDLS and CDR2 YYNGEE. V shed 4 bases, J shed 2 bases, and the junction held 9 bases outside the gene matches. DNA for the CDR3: TGTGCCAGCAGCCATCATAGCGGGGGCATACAAGAGACCCAGTACTTC. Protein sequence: CASSHHSGGIQETQYF.

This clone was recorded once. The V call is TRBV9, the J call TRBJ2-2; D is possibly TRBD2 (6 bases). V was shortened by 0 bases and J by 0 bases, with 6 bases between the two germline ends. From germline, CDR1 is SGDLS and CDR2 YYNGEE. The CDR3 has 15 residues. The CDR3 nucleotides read TGTGCCAGCAGCGTAGGGGGGGCGAACACCGGGGAGCTGTTTTTT. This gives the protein CASSVGGANTGELFF. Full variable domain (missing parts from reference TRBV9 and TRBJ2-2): DSGVTQTPKHLITATGQRVTLRCSPRSGDLSVYWYQQSLDQGLQFLIQYYNGEERAKGNILERFSAQQFPDLHSELNLSSLELGDSALYFCASSVGGANTGELFFGEGSRLTVL.

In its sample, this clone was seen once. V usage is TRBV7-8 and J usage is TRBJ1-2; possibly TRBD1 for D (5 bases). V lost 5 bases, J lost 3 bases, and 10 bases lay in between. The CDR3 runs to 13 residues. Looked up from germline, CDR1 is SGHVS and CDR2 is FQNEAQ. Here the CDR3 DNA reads TGTGCCAGCAGCCCTGGGGGGGACTATGGCTACACCTTC. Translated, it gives CASSPGGDYGYTF.

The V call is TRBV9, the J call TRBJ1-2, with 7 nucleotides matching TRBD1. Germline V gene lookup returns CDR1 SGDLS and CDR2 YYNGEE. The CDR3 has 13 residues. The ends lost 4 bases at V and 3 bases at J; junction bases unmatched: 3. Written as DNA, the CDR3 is TGTGCCAGCAGCATAGACAGGGACTATGGCTACACCTTC. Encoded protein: CASSIDRDYGYTF.

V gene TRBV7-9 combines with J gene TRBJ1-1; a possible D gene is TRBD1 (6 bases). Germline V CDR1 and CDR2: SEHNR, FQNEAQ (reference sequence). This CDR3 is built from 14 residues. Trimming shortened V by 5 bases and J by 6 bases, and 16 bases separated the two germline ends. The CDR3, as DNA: TGTGCCAGCAGCCCCCCCGGCAGGGGCTCTGAAGCTTTCTTT. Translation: CASSPPGRGSEAFF.

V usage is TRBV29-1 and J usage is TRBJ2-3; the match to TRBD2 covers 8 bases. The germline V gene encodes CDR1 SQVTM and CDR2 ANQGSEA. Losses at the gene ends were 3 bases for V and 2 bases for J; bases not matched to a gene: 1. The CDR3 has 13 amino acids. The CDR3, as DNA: TGCAGCGTTGACGGGGGGGCCACAGATACGCAGTATTTT. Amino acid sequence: CSVDGGATDTQYF.

The CDR3 loop is CASSFGRGYGYTF. The CDR3 bases are TGTGCCAGCAGTTTCGGTCGGGGCTATGGCTACACCTTC. The chain recombines TRBV27 with TRBJ1-2, with D unresolved. Deletions cut 3 bases from V and 4 bases from J, with 9 bases between. This CDR3 spans 13 amino acids. Germline assignment: CDR1 MNHEY and CDR2 SMNVEV (reference sequence).

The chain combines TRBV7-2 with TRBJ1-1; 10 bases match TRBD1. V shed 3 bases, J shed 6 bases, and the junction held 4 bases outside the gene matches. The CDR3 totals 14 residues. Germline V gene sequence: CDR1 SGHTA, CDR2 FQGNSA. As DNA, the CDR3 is TGTGCCAGCAGCTTTCGACAGGGGGCTGCTGAAGCTTTCTTT. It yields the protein CASSFRQGAAEAFF.

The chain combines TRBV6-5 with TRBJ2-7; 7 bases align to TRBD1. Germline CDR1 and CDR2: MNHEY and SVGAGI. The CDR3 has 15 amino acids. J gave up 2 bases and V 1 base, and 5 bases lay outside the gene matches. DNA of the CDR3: TGTGCCAGCAGTTACTACGGGACAGCAACCTACGAGCAGTACTTC. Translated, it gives CASSYYGTATYEQYF.

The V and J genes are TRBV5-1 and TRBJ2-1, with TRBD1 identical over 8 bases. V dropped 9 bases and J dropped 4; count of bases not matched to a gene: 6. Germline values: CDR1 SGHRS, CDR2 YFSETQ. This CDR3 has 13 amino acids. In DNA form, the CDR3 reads TGCGCCACGCAGGGACAGGATTACAATGAGCAGTTCTTC. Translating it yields CATQGQDYNEQFF.